Sequencing of this T cell receptor (beta chain) was carried out in a study of blood T cell repertoires in COVID-19. Study-wide context: Material from acute and convalescent COVID-19 was sourced from the United States, Italy and Spain.

The repertoire was sequenced with immunoSEQ multiplex PCR; TCRdb's copy has only in-frame clones and lacks some. The table has about 300,000 clones, about 81% seen once. It was during active infection that Seattle patients were enrolled and then longitudinally followed. Germline V gene sequence: CDR1 KGHDR, CDR2 SFDVKD. The V end was cut by 2 bases, the J end by 2 bases, with 20 bases between. The CDR3 spans 18 residues. This TCR was sampled from a human donor with COVID-19, enrolled during active disease. The donor label of this sample is uncertain. The rearrangement uses TRBV24-1 and TRBJ1-2; possible D gene TRBD1, 5 bases. The sequencing sample was made of peripheral blood. The CDR3 DNA follows: TGTGCCACCAGTGATTCATCTGGGCCCAGGGAGGGAAACTATGGCTACACCTTC. Its translation: CATSDSSGPREGNYGYTF.